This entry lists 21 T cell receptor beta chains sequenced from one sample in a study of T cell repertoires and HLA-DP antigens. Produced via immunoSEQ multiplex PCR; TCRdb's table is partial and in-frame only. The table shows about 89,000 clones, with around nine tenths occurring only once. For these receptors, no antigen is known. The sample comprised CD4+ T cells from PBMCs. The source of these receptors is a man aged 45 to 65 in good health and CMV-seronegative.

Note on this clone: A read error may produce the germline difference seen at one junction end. This CDR3 is CASRAGTTNTGELFF. CDR3 DNA: TGTGCTAGCAGGGCCGGGACTACGAACACCGGGGAGCTGTTTTTT. The V gene is TRBV7-7, the J gene TRBJ2-2; the match to TRBD2 covers 7 bases. The CDR3 contains 15 residues. Germline CDR1 is SSHAT and CDR2 is FNYEAQ (reference sequence).

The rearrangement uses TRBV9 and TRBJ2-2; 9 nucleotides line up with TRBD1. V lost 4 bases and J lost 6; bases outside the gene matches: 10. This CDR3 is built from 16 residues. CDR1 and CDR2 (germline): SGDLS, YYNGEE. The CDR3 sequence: CASSLRTGVFAGELFF. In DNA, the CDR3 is TGTGCCAGCAGCCTACGGACAGGGGTATTCGCCGGGGAGCTGTTTTTT.

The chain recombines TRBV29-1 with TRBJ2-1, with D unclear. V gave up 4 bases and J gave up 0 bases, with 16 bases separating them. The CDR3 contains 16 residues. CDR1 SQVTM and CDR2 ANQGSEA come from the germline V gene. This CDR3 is CSVGFPSSSSYNEQFF. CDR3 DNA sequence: TGCAGCGTTGGCTTTCCGAGCTCCAGCTCCTACAATGAGCAGTTCTTC.

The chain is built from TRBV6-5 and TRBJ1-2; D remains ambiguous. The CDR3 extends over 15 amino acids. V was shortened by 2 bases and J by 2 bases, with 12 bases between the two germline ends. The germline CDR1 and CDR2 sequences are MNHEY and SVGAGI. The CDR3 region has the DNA TGTGCCAGCAGTTACGAGACTCCGCGGAACTATGGCTACACCTTC. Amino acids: CASSYETPRNYGYTF.

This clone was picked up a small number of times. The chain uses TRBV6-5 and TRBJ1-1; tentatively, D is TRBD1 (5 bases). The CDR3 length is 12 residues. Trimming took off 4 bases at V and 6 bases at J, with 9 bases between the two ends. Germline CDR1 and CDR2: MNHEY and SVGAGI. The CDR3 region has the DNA TGTGCCAGCAGTTGGGGGAGGGCTGAAGCTTTCTTT. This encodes CASSWGRAEAFF.

The CDR3 DNA is TGTGCCAGCAGCGCCCGGGACAGGGGTTTGGCCACTGAAGCTTTCTTT. As protein: CASSARDRGLATEAFF. The chain couples TRBV7-2 to TRBJ1-1; 10 bases line up with TRBD1. J lost 4 bases, V lost 5 bases, and 10 bases had no gene match. This CDR3 is built from 16 residues. CDR1 is SGHTA and CDR2 is FQGNSA in the germline V gene.

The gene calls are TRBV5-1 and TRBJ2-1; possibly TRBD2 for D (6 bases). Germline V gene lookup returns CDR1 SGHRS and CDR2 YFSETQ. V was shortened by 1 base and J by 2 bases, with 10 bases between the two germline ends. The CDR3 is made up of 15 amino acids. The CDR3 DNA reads TGCGCCAGCAGCTTGCAGGGAGGCACCTACAATGAGCAGTTCTTC. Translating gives CASSLQGGTYNEQFF.

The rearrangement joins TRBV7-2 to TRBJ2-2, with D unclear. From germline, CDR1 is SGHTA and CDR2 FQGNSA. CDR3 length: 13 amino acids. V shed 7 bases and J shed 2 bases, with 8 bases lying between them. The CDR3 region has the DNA TGTGCCAGCACCACCAGAAACACCGGGGAGCTGTTTTTT. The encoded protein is CASTTRNTGELFF.

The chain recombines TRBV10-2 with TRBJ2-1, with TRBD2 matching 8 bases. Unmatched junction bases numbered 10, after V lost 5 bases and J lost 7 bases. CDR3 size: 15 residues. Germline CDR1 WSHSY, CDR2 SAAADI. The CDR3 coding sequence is TGCGCCAGCAGTCTATCAGCGGGAGCGCTAAATGAGCAGTTCTTC. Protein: CASSLSAGALNEQFF.

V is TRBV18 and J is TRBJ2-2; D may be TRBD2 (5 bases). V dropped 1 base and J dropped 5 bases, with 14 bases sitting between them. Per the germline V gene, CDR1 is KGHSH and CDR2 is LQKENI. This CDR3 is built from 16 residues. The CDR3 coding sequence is TGTGCCAGCTCACCACAGGAGAGGGCGAGGACCGGGGAGCTGTTTTTT. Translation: CASSPQERARTGELFF.

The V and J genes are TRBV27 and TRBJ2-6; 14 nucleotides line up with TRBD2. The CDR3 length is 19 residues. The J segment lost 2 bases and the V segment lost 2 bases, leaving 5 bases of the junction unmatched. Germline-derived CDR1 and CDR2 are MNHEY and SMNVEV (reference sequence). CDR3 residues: CASSLTGTSGSTGANVLTF. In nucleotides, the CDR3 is TGTGCCAGCAGTTTAACCGGGACTAGCGGGAGTACTGGGGCCAACGTCCTGACTTTC.

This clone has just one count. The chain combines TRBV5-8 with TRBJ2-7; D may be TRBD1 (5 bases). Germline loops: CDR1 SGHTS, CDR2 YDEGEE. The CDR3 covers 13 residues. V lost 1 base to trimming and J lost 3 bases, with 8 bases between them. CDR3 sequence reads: CASSLWGNYEQYF. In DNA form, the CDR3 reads TGTGCCAGCAGCTTGTGGGGCAACTACGAGCAGTACTTC.

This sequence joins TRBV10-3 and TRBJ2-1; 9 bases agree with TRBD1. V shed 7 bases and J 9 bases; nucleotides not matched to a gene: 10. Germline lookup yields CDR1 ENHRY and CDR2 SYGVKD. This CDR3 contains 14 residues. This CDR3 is CAIKAGTGLFEQFF. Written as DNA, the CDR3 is TGTGCCATCAAGGCCGGGACAGGGCTTTTTGAGCAGTTCTTC.

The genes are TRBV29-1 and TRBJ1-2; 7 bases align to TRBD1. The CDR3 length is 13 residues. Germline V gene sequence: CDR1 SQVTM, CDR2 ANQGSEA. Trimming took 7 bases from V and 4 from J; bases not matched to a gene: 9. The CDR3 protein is CSAGTAVSYGYTF. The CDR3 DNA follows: TGCAGCGCAGGGACAGCGGTCTCCTATGGCTACACCTTC.

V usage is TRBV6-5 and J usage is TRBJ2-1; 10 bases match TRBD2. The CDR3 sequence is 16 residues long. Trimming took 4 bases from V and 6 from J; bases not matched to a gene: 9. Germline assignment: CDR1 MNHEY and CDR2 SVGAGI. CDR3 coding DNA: TGTGCCAGCAGTTCCGCAAGCGGGAGGGCCCTCAATGAGCAGTTCTTC. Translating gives CASSSASGRALNEQFF.

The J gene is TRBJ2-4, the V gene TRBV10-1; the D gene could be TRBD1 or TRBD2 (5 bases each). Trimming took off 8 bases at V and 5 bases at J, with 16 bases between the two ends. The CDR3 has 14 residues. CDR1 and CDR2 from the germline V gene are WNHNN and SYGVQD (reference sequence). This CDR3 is CASSARGRQNIQYF. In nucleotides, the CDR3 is TGCGCCAGCTCGGCGAGGGGACGCCAAAACATTCAGTACTTC.

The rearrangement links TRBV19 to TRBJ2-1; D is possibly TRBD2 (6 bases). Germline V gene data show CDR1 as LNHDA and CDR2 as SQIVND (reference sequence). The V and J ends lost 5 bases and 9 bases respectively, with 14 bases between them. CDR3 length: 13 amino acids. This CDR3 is CASSAPGVGEQFF. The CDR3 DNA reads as TGTGCCAGTAGTGCCCCGGGAGTAGGTGAGCAGTTCTTC. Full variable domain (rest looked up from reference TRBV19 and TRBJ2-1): DGGITQSPKYLFRKEGQNVTLSCEQNLNHDAMYWYRQDPGQGLRLIYYSQIVNDFQKGDIAEGYSVSREKKESFPLTVTSAQKNPTAFYLCASSAPGVGEQFFGPGTRLTVL.

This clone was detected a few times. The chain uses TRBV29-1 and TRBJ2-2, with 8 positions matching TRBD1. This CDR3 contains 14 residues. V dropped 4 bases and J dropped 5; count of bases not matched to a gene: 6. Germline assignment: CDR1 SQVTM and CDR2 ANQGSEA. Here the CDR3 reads CSVGWTGRTGELFF. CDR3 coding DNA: TGCAGCGTTGGTTGGACAGGGAGGACCGGGGAGCTGTTTTTT.

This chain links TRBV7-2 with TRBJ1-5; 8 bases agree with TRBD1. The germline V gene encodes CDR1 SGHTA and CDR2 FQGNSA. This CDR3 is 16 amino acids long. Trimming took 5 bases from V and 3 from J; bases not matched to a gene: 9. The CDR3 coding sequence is TGTGCCAGCAGCCCAGGGGGCGCAAGGGTCAATCAGCCCCAGCATTTT. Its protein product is CASSPGGARVNQPQHF.

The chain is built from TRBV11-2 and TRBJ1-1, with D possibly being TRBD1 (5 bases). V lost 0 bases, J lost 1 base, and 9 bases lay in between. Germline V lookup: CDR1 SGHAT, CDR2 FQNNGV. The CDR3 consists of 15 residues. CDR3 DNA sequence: TGTGCCAGCAGCTTAGAAAACAGGAGGAACACTGAAGCTTTCTTT. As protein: CASSLENRRNTEAFF.

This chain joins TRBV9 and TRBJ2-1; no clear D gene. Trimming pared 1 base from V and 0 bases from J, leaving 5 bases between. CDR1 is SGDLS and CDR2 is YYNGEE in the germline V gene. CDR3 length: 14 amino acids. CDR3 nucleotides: TGTGCCAGCAGCGTACCCAACTCCTACAATGAGCAGTTCTTC. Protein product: CASSVPNSYNEQFF. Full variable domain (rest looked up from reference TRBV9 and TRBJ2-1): DSGVTQTPKHLITATGQRVTLRCSPRSGDLSVYWYQQSLDQGLQFLIQYYNGEERAKGNILERFSAQQFPDLHSELNLSSLELGDSALYFCASSVPNSYNEQFFGPGTRLTVL.